The clone carrying this T cell receptor (beta chain) appeared a few times. This entry is derived from a study of T-cell memory formation after mild COVID-19. Study summary: Largely, the TCR clusters proved donor specific.

Looked up from germline, CDR1 is SNHLY and CDR2 is FYNNEI. CDR3 length: 12 amino acids. Trimming removed 8 bases from V and 0 bases from J, with 6 bases in between. A 5'RACE reaction primed in the constant segment made cDNA libraries of TCR alpha and TCR beta, and these carried sample barcodes and UMIs. TCRdb independently ran MiXCR on the 5' RACE reads; one entry per CDR3 protein. Among hundreds of thousands of distinct CDR3 sequences listed, around a sixth were seen once. The sequence was obtained from an adult woman who had mild COVID-19 (a few samples of this study predate the infection). Cell type and time point are not known. The chain is built from TRBV2 and TRBJ2-3; D ambiguous. The sequenced sample was PBMCs or a T cell subset sorted from them (not recorded which). The CDR3 spells CASPDSTDTQYF. The CDR3 nucleotides are TGTGCCAGCCCCGACAGCACAGATACGCAGTATTTT.